This is a list of T cell receptor beta chains from one sample in a study of T cells in localized non-small cell lung cancer. The protocol was immunoSEQ multiplex PCR, while the TCRdb copy is restricted to in-frame clones and leaves out a portion. Here the sample spans about 5,900 clones, 20% to 25% being singletons. The sequencing used lung tumor tissue, collected before any cancer treatment. These receptors were taken from a female donor aged 60 or older with stage I lung adenocarcinoma. Both conserved end residues are part of each CDR3. The D gene is left open where the match is weak. Clone size, where shown, is once, few, many, or a class for clones that have expanded.

V gene,clone size,CDR3 length,D gene,J gene,CDR3 DNA,CDR3 protein
TRBV11-3,-,19,TRBD2,TRBJ2-3,TGTGCCAGCAGCCTGCGGGGCATAGCGGGACCTACTAGCACAGATACGCAGTATTTT,CASSLRGIAGPTSTDTQYF
TRBV7-2,few,13,TRBD1,TRBJ1-2,TGTGCCAGCAGCCCCGGGACAGTCTATGGCTACACCTTC,CASSPGTVYGYTF
TRBV4-1,-,15,TRBD2,TRBJ2-2,TGCGCCAGCAGCCAATCCGGACTAGGCACCGGGGAGCTGTTTTTT,CASSQSGLGTGELFF
TRBV11-3,few,14,TRBD1,TRBJ1-1,TGTGCCAGCAGCTTTGACAGGGGGAACACTGAAGCTTTCTTT,CASSFDRGNTEAFF
TRBV6-8,few,15,-,TRBJ2-1,TGTGCCAGCAGTTACGGCCCGAGCTCCTACAATGAGCAGTTCTTC,CASSYGPSSYNEQFF
TRBV11-3,many,15,TRBD1,TRBJ2-7,TGTGCCAGCAGCCTGCTAGGACAGGGGGGAGTCGAGCAGTACTTC,CASSLLGQGGVEQYF
TRBV6-8,medium-sized,15,-,TRBJ1-5,TGTGCCAGCAGGCGGTTCGGGGCGGAGGAGCAGCCCCAGCATTTT,CASRRFGAEEQPQHF
TRBV11-3,medium-sized,14,-,TRBJ2-1,TGTGCCAGCAGCCTATACCGGGACAACAATGAGCAGTTCTTC,CASSLYRDNNEQFF
TRBV30,-,13,-,TRBJ1-5,TGTGCCTGGAGTGGAGGACGTAATCAGCCCCAGCATTTT,CAWSGGRNQPQHF
TRBV6-8,many,14,-,TRBJ2-7,TGTGCCAGCAGTCCCCGGACCGATTCCTACGAGCAGTACTTC,CASSPRTDSYEQYF
TRBV6-8,few,15,TRBD1,TRBJ1-5,TGTGCCAGCAGGACCGGGACAGGGTTGGTTCAGCCCCAGCATTTT,CASRTGTGLVQPQHF
TRBV11-3,many,15,TRBD1,TRBJ2-1,TGTGCCAGCAGGGCCCGGGACAGGTCCGCCAATGAGCAGTTCTTC,CASRARDRSANEQFF
TRBV28,few,14,-,TRBJ2-7,TGTGCCAGCAGGTATTTTAGCGGAACCTACGAGCAGTACTTC,CASRYFSGTYEQYF
TRBV19,-,14,TRBD2,TRBJ2-7,TGTGCCAGTAGTTCCCTAGCGGGAGTCTTTGAGCAGTACTTC,CASSSLAGVFEQYF
TRBV9,-,15,TRBD2,TRBJ2-3,TGTGCCAGCAGCCTGGGGGGGATCGGTGGAGATACGCAGTATTTT,CASSLGGIGGDTQYF
TRBV29-1,-,12,-,TRBJ2-1,TGCAGCGTCAAAGACGGCTACAATGAGCAGTTCTTC,CSVKDGYNEQFF
TRBV28,-,15,TRBD1,TRBJ2-7,TGTGCCAGCAGTTTAAGGCCAGGGGGCTCCTACGAGCAGTACTTC,CASSLRPGGSYEQYF
TRBV6-8,few,14,TRBD1,TRBJ2-1,TGTGCCATCAAAGACAGGGAATCCTACAATGAGCAGTTCTTC,CAIKDRESYNEQFF
TRBV6-8,-,15,TRBD2,TRBJ2-4,TGTGCCAGCATGTTGCTAGCGGGAGAGCCAAACATTCAGTACTTC,CASMLLAGEPNIQYF
TRBV9,-,16,-,TRBJ2-6,TGTGCCGGCAACAGGGGAGGATACTCTGGGGCCAACGTCCTGACTTTC,CAGNRGGYSGANVLTF
TRBV28,few,12,-,TRBJ1-2,TGTGCCAGCAGTTTACAGGGTAGGGGCTACACCTTC,CASSLQGRGYTF
TRBV6-8,-,13,-,TRBJ1-2,TGTGCCAGCAGGGATCCGGGCCTGCGGGGCTACACCTTC,CASRDPGLRGYTF
TRBV1,few,15,-,TRBJ2-3,TGCGCCAGCAGCCAAATTCAGACAGGTGGAGATACGCAGTATTTT,CASSQIQTGGDTQYF
TRBV11-3,-,16,-,TRBJ1-1,TGTGCCAGCAGCTGGAGTAGGGGCGGTCGGGGCACTGAAGCTTTCTTT,CASSWSRGGRGTEAFF
TRBV6-8,few,18,TRBD2,TRBJ2-7,TGTGCCAGCAGTTACTCCATGGGGAGGACTAGCGGGAGTGGCGAGCAGTACTTC,CASSYSMGRTSGSGEQYF
TRBV11-3,few,15,TRBD1,TRBJ2-2,TGTGCCAGCAGAGACGACAGGGTGGGGACCGGGGAGCTGTTTTTT,CASRDDRVGTGELFF
TRBV18,once,15,-,TRBJ2-2,TGTGCCAGCTCACCGACACAGATCGACACCGGGGAGCTGTTTTTT,CASSPTQIDTGELFF
TRBV6-8,few,16,-,TRBJ2-1,TGTGCCAGCAGCTCTATGGGTCGGGGGAGTGGGGATGAGCAGTTCTTC,CASSSMGRGSGDEQFF
TRBV6-1,many,16,-,TRBJ2-5,TGTGCCAGCAGTGAAGGGGTTAGCGACTACCAAGAGACCCAGTACTTC,CASSEGVSDYQETQYF
TRBV11-3,few,16,-,TRBJ2-7,TGTGCCAGCAGCTTTTTCCCCCGGAGCAGCTCCTACGAGCAGTACTTC,CASSFFPRSSSYEQYF
TRBV5-1,-,15,TRBD1,TRBJ2-7,TGCGCCAGCAGTGACCCCGGGACAGGGGGTTCGGAGCAGTACTTC,CASSDPGTGGSEQYF
TRBV11-3,-,19,TRBD1,TRBJ2-6,TGTGCCAGCAGCCCCTTTCCGGGACAGGGGGTCTCTGGGGCCAACGTCCTGACTTTC,CASSPFPGQGVSGANVLTF
TRBV11-3,few,15,-,TRBJ1-3,TGTGCCAGCACCTACTCGTATTACTCTGGAAACACCATATATTTT,CASTYSYYSGNTIYF
TRBV29-1,-,15,-,TRBJ2-1,TGCAGCGTTGAAGGGGCCAGGGTCCGATACAATGAGCAGTTCTTC,CSVEGARVRYNEQFF
TRBV30,-,13,-,TRBJ1-4,TGTGCCTGGAAACAGGGCGTCGGTGAAAAACTGTTTTTT,CAWKQGVGEKLFF
TRBV19,few,14,TRBD2,TRBJ2-7,TGTGCCAGTAGTGTCAGCGGGAGCGGGTACGAGCAGTACTTC,CASSVSGSGYEQYF
TRBV6-8,-,15,-,TRBJ2-2,TGTGCCAGCCGTCAGGGGGGGACAAGCGCCGGGGAGCTGTTTTTT,CASRQGGTSAGELFF
TRBV18,-,14,-,TRBJ2-7,TGTGCCAGCTCACCAGGCGGAGGGTTATACGAGCAGTACTTC,CASSPGGGLYEQYF
TRBV19,-,14,TRBD1,TRBJ2-1,TGTGCCAGTAGTGTCCGGGACAGTCGGGATGAGCAGTTCTTC,CASSVRDSRDEQFF
TRBV6-8,few,14,-,TRBJ1-5,TGTGCCAGCAGTTTTCAGAGCAGCAATCAGCCCCAGCATTTT,CASSFQSSNQPQHF
TRBV11-3,medium-sized,17,-,TRBJ2-2,TGTGCCAGCAGCAATCCGGCTAGCAGTGCGAACACCGGGGAGCTGTTTTTT,CASSNPASSANTGELFF
TRBV18,-,15,TRBD2,TRBJ2-7,TGTGCCAGCTCACCCGAGGGACTAGCGTCCTACGAGCAGTACTTC,CASSPEGLASYEQYF
TRBV6-8,medium-sized,17,TRBD1,TRBJ2-6,TGTGCCAGCCAATCGACAGGGACCTTCTCTGGGGCCAACGTCCTGACTTTC,CASQSTGTFSGANVLTF
TRBV9,few,13,TRBD1,TRBJ1-1,TGTGCCAGCAGCAGACAGGGGAGCACTGAAGCTTTCTTT,CASSRQGSTEAFF
TRBV5-1,once,14,TRBD1,TRBJ1-4,TGCGCCAGCAGCTCGGGACAGGGGAGTGAAAAACTGTTTTTT,CASSSGQGSEKLFF
TRBV6-8,few,14,-,TRBJ1-1,TGTGCCAGCAGTTACGGCGCGGGGAACACTGAAGCTTTCTTT,CASSYGAGNTEAFF
TRBV6-1,few,14,-,TRBJ2-3,TGTGCCAGCAGTGAAGGGGCCCAAACAGATACGCAGTATTTT,CASSEGAQTDTQYF
TRBV18,-,13,TRBD1,TRBJ1-2,TGTGCCAGCTCGGCCGGGACAGGGGGAGGCTACACCTTC,CASSAGTGGGYTF
TRBV30,few,12,-,TRBJ1-5,TGTGCCTGGAGTGACGGCAGGGTTGCCCAGCATTTT,CAWSDGRVAQHF
TRBV6-8,few,14,TRBD2,TRBJ2-7,TGTGCCACCTTAGCGGGAGGGAACTCCTACGAGCAGTACTTC,CATLAGGNSYEQYF
TRBV11-3,-,18,TRBD1,TRBJ2-2,TGTGCCAGCAGCCCCCGCCGGGACAGGGGTCTGAACACCGGGGAGCTGTTTTTT,CASSPRRDRGLNTGELFF
TRBV6-8,few,14,-,TRBJ2-3,TGTGCCAGCAGTACTGGACTCCTCACAGATACGCAGTATTTT,CASSTGLLTDTQYF
TRBV27,few,14,-,TRBJ2-1,TGTGCCAGCAGCACCTTTAGGGCCACCAATGAGCAGTTCTTC,CASSTFRATNEQFF
TRBV28,-,12,-,TRBJ1-2,TGTGCCAGCAGTTTAACAAGCTGGGGCTACACCTTC,CASSLTSWGYTF
TRBV28,-,13,-,TRBJ2-5,TGTGCCAGCAGCCCGTCGGGCCAAGAGACCCAGTACTTC,CASSPSGQETQYF